This T cell receptor beta chain was captured in a study of human T cells and chemical hapten exposure. Turning to the study itself: Skin on the upper inner arm, 2 cm by 2 cm in size, was sensitized with 2% DPC. All through the roughly 25-week study, the scalp of each patient received diphenylcyclopropenone doses weekly.

Time point reported: patch test 2, 6 weeks after DPC sensitization. The treatment: therapeutic diphenylcyclopropenone sensitization with weekly scalp DPC. General study findings and limits: DPC sensitization produced no change in TCRs with frequency above 1 in 1000.

The study used a library that attached unique molecular identifiers to individual cDNA molecules. TCRdb called the RACE reads again in MiXCR, with one record for every CDR3 protein. The repertoire has tens of thousands of distinct CDR3 sequences, 6.5% to 8% of them found once; the top ten carry 1.3%. This clonotype showed up many times. Its antigen is not identified. V was clipped by 10 bases and J by 0 bases, with 16 bases between them. The CDR3 spans 14 residues. Germline V gives CDR1 SNHLY, CDR2 FYNNEI. This rearrangement joins TRBV2 to TRBJ2-7; no definite D call. The source was whole blood, collected in connection with sensitization to the hapten diphenylcyclopropenone (DPC). The source is a woman under 40 with alopecia areata. Some clones in this sample may be carry-over from other donors' samples. The CDR3 coding sequence is TGTGCCACCCTCTCGATCGGCAGCTCCTACGAGCAGTACTTC. It specifies CATLSIGSSYEQYF.